The 32 T cell receptor beta chains listed next were all sequenced from one sample in a study of blood T cell repertoires in COVID-19. Measured with immunoSEQ multiplex PCR; TCRdb has only the in-frame clones, and not every one. The repertoire includes nearly 400,000 clones, about nine tenths of them detected once, and around 1.7% sits in the top ten. Material: PBMCs or T cells enriched from blood (not recorded which). The receptor set was obtained from a woman aged 25 to 39 who had recovered from COVID-19.

In this sample, this clone turned up a few times. The chain is built from TRBV28 and TRBJ1-1; 9 nucleotides align to TRBD1. CDR1 is MDHEN, CDR2 SYDVKM, per germline. J gave up 0 bases and V 3 bases, and 8 bases lay outside the gene matches. The CDR3 is made up of 17 amino acids. CDR3 DNA: TGTGCCAGCAGTTTGGTCCGACAGGGGGGAATGAACACTGAAGCTTTCTTT. Translation gives CASSLVRQGGMNTEAFF.

This chain connects TRBV27 to TRBJ2-5; TRBD2 might be the D (6 bases). The V gene lost 2 bases and the J gene lost 2 bases, with 15 bases spanning the gap. The CDR3 has 16 amino acids. CDR1 and CDR2 (germline): MNHEY, SMNVEV (reference sequence). The CDR3 DNA reads TGTGCCAGCAGTTTAAGGGCGACTAGTAAGCAAGAGACCCAGTACTTC. This sequence encodes CASSLRATSKQETQYF.

This sequence joins TRBV30 and TRBJ1-1; the match to TRBD1 covers 7 bases. This CDR3 is built from 15 residues. The V and J ends lost 0 bases and 0 bases, in that order; junction bases with no gene match: 4. Germline loops: CDR1 GTSNPN, CDR2 SVGIG (reference sequence). CDR3 loop: CAWSVSGQVNTEAFF. The CDR3 nucleotides are TGTGCCTGGAGTGTATCTGGACAGGTGAACACTGAAGCTTTCTTT.

The chain couples TRBV21-1 to TRBJ1-2; the table's TRBD1 call for D was not verified on the DNA. TRBV21-1 is labeled a pseudogene. The CDR3 runs to 16 residues. The CDR3 protein is CASSKGDREANYGYTF. DNA for the CDR3: TGTGCCAGCAGCAAAGGGGACAGGGAAGCTAACTATGGCTACACCTTC.

This chain links TRBV19 with TRBJ2-5, with a weak D call TRBD2 (5 bases). The germline CDR1 and CDR2 sequences are LNHDA and SQIVND (reference sequence). This CDR3 has 14 amino acids. Trimming stripped 6 bases from V and 8 bases from J, with 19 bases between. The CDR3, as DNA: TGTGCCAGTAGCAGCGGCGGGTCAAGAGAAACCCAGTACTTC. This translates into CASSSGGSRETQYF. Combining the CDR3 with reference TRBV19 and TRBJ2-5 gives the whole variable domain DGGITQSPKYLFRKEGQNVTLSCEQNLNHDAMYWYRQDPGQGLRLIYYSQIVNDFQKGDIAEGYSVSREKKESFPLTVTSAQKNPTAFYLCASSSGGSRETQYFGPGTRLLVL.

The V gene is TRBV30, the J gene TRBJ2-1, with TRBD2 matching 8 bases. The germline V gene encodes CDR1 GTSNPN and CDR2 SVGIG (reference sequence). V shed 7 bases, J shed 4 bases, and the junction held 9 bases outside the gene matches. This CDR3 region has 14 residues. The CDR3: CASRGTSIYNEQFF. Written as DNA, the CDR3 is TGTGCCTCCCGGGGGACTAGTATTTACAATGAGCAGTTCTTC.

The chain employs TRBV19 and TRBJ2-7; D possibly corresponds to TRBD1 (6 bases). Germline lookup yields CDR1 LNHDA and CDR2 SQIVND (reference sequence). The CDR3 has 13 residues. The germline V and J ends were trimmed by 5 bases and 7 bases, with 15 bases remaining between them. The CDR3 nucleotides are TGTGCCAGTAGTGTGGCAGGGGTGAGGGAGCAGTACTTC. Encoded protein: CASSVAGVREQYF.

This chain joins TRBV12-3 or TRBV12-4 and TRBJ1-5; D possibly corresponds to TRBD1 (5 bases). This CDR3 is built from 13 residues. With 3 bases removed from V and 7 bases from J, the gap between germline ends came to 10 bases. For the CDR3, the DNA is TGTGCCAGCAGTTTGACAGCTGCACAGCCCCAGCATTTT. Its translation: CASSLTAAQPQHF.

Remarks on this clone: Other DNA sequences in this sample translate to the same CDR3. The V gene is TRBV30, the J gene TRBJ1-1; D gene uncertain. The CDR3 loop spans 11 amino acids. Germline CDR1 is GTSNPN and CDR2 is SVGIG (reference sequence). The ends were cut back, 2 bases at V and 4 bases at J, with 5 bases in the middle. CDR3 region: CAWSRGTEAFF. DNA for the CDR3: TGTGCCTGGAGTCGAGGCACTGAAGCTTTCTTT.

V is TRBV5-1 and J is TRBJ2-5; D is uncertain. The germline V and J ends were trimmed by 0 bases and 3 bases, with 12 bases remaining between them. This CDR3 is built from 15 residues. Germline-derived CDR1 and CDR2 are SGHRS and YFSETQ. This CDR3 is CASSLVSRMEETQYF. CDR3 sequence (DNA): TGCGCCAGCAGCTTGGTGTCGCGGATGGAAGAGACCCAGTACTTC.

This clone was seen only once. The chain has TRBV4-1 and TRBJ2-3, with 7 bases that match TRBD1. Germline V gene lookup returns CDR1 MGHRA and CDR2 YSYEKL. V gave up 1 base and J gave up 8 bases; unmatched junction bases: 9. CDR3 length: 15 amino acids. The chain's CDR3 is CASSQGDSSLGTQYF. CDR3 in DNA: TGCGCCAGCAGCCAAGGGGACAGCTCTCTGGGTACGCAGTATTTT.

This clone was counted only a few times. V is TRBV7-3 and J is TRBJ2-7; 11 bases agree with TRBD1. V lost 4 bases, J lost 6 bases, and 17 bases stayed unmatched. CDR3 length: 18 residues. Germline V gives CDR1 SGHTA, CDR2 FQGTGA. The CDR3 sequence is CASSSDIRTGGAFGEQYF. The CDR3 region has the DNA TGTGCCAGCAGCTCGGATATTCGGACAGGGGGCGCCTTTGGCGAGCAGTACTTC.

The chain uses TRBV2 and TRBJ1-3; the D is unclear. The CDR3 has 16 amino acids. Germline CDR1 SNHLY, CDR2 FYNNEI. V was cut by 4 bases and J by 0 bases, with 13 bases left in between. CDR3 sequence reads: CASSGSSPISGNTIYF. For the CDR3, the DNA is TGTGCCAGCAGTGGGTCTAGCCCGATCTCTGGAAACACCATATATTTT.

V and J are TRBV27 and TRBJ1-5; D is uncertain. V lost 6 bases to trimming and J lost 0 bases, with 12 bases between them. Germline V lookup: CDR1 MNHEY, CDR2 SMNVEV (reference sequence). The CDR3 extends over 15 amino acids. CDR3 residues: CASRTTENSNQPQHF. DNA of the CDR3: TGTGCCAGCAGGACGACGGAGAATAGCAATCAGCCCCAGCATTTT.

The rearrangement uses TRBV19 and TRBJ1-1; 12 nucleotides agree with TRBD1. The germline V gene has CDR1 LNHDA and CDR2 SQIVND (reference sequence). The length of the CDR3 is 15 residues. V lost 5 bases to trimming and J lost 1 base; unmatched junction nucleotides: 2. CDR3 nucleotides: TGTGCCAGTAGTCGGGACAGGGGGCGGAACACTGAAGCTTTCTTT. It translates to CASSRDRGRNTEAFF.

The chain links TRBV24-1 to TRBJ2-6; unclear D gene. Germline V gives CDR1 KGHDR, CDR2 SFDVKD. The CDR3 has 13 amino acids. Deletions cut 8 bases from V and 0 bases from J, with 4 bases between. The CDR3 DNA is TGTGCCACCATGGCCTCTGGGGCCAACGTCCTGACTTTC. Protein sequence: CATMASGANVLTF.

The V and J genes are TRBV5-5 and TRBJ1-2, with D perhaps TRBD1 (6 bases). Per germline, CDR1 SGHKS and CDR2 YYEKEE (reference sequence). Trimming left V 4 bases short and J 4 bases short, with 11 bases between. This CDR3 contains 13 residues. The CDR3 reads CASSAQGFYGYTF. The CDR3 DNA is TGTGCCAGCAGCGCACAGGGTTTCTATGGCTACACCTTC.

J is TRBJ1-4 and V is TRBV10-3, with TRBD1 identical over 7 bases. The CDR3 totals 13 residues. After removal of 5 bases from V and 8 bases from J, the junction contained 5 bases not matched to a gene. Germline loops: CDR1 ENHRY, CDR2 SYGVKD. CDR3 sequence: CAISRQGTEKLFF. DNA for the CDR3: TGTGCCATCAGTCGACAGGGTACCGAAAAACTGTTTTTT.

This clone was counted once. The chain carries TRBV19 and TRBJ1-1; D unresolved. V was trimmed by 4 bases and J by 0 bases, leaving 15 bases between them. This CDR3 has 16 amino acids. Germline V gene lookup returns CDR1 LNHDA and CDR2 SQIVND (reference sequence). CDR3 protein: CASSKAGTALNTEAFF. The CDR3 region has the DNA TGTGCCAGTAGTAAGGCTGGTACAGCCTTGAACACTGAAGCTTTCTTT.

The J gene is TRBJ1-6, the V gene TRBV30; TRBD1 is a possible D gene (6 bases). Germline loops: CDR1 GTSNPN, CDR2 SVGIG (reference sequence). V was clipped by 0 bases and J by 9 bases, with 12 bases between them. The CDR3 loop spans 14 amino acids. The CDR3 nucleotides read TGTGCCTGGAGTGTAGGGGACAACCTTTCACCCCTCCACTTT. This sequence encodes CAWSVGDNLSPLHF.

Of note for this clone: The same CDR3 also results from other DNA sequences found in this sample. The chain links TRBV19 to TRBJ2-7; the match to TRBD1 covers 7 bases. V lost 5 bases to trimming and J lost 3 bases; unmatched junction nucleotides: 1. The germline V gene has CDR1 LNHDA and CDR2 SQIVND (reference sequence). CDR3 size: 12 residues. CDR3 nucleotides: TGTGCCAGTAGTCGGGACAGCTACGAGCAGTACTTC. It codes for CASSRDSYEQYF.

This clone was counted a single time. The chain combines TRBV27 with TRBJ2-1; the match to TRBD1 covers 7 bases. This CDR3 has 16 residues. From germline, CDR1 is MNHEY and CDR2 SMNVEV (reference sequence). The V and J ends lost 0 bases and 4 bases, in that order; junction bases with no gene match: 6. The CDR3 nucleotides are TGTGCCAGCAGTTTATCGGTGACAGGGAGTTACAATGAGCAGTTCTTC. Residues: CASSLSVTGSYNEQFF.

The chain joins TRBV5-1 to TRBJ1-1; D perhaps matches TRBD1 (5 bases). Germline values: CDR1 SGHRS, CDR2 YFSETQ. V lost 4 bases and J 6 bases, leaving 22 bases between the germline ends. The CDR3 runs to 16 residues. The CDR3 region is CASSQNSRVWAPEAFF. The CDR3 coding sequence is TGCGCCAGCAGCCAAAACAGCAGGGTCTGGGCCCCTGAAGCTTTCTTT.

The gene calls are TRBV29-1 and TRBJ2-7; D is perhaps TRBD1 (6 bases). Per germline, CDR1 SQVTM and CDR2 ANQGSEA. The length of the CDR3 is 12 residues. Trimming took off 3 bases at V and 4 bases at J, with 10 bases between the two ends. The CDR3 DNA sequence: TGCAGCGTTGAGGACAGACTATACGAGCAGTACTTC. The encoded protein is CSVEDRLYEQYF.

The chain uses TRBV5-1 and TRBJ2-3, with TRBD2 identical over 7 bases. The germline V gene has CDR1 SGHRS and CDR2 YFSETQ. The CDR3 loop spans 18 amino acids. V was clipped by 4 bases and J by 0 bases; unmatched bases: 14. CDR3 nucleotide sequence: TGCGCCAGCAGCGGTGATGGTACCGGGGGGTCTAGCACAGATACGCAGTATTTT. Protein sequence: CASSGDGTGGSSTDTQYF.

The chain links TRBV28 to TRBJ2-7, with D possibly matching TRBD1 (6 bases). The CDR3 is 14 amino acids. Germline loops: CDR1 MDHEN, CDR2 SYDVKM. Trimming stripped 6 bases from V and 5 bases from J, with 17 bases between. The CDR3 region is CASSQGSLGNEQYF. As DNA, the CDR3 is TGTGCCAGCAGCCAGGGGAGTTTAGGTAACGAGCAGTACTTC.

The chain joins TRBV7-9 to TRBJ2-2; D remains ambiguous. The ends were cut back, 5 bases at V and 6 bases at J, with 16 bases in the middle. The CDR3 extends over 15 amino acids. Germline V gene data show CDR1 as SEHNR and CDR2 as FQNEAQ (reference sequence). CDR3 region: CASSHRTTAPGELFF. CDR3 coding DNA: TGTGCCAGCAGCCATCGAACTACGGCTCCCGGGGAGCTGTTTTTT.

This chain joins TRBV19 and TRBJ2-6; perhaps TRBD2 as D (5 bases). The CDR3 loop spans 15 amino acids. V lost 9 bases, J lost 0 bases, and 12 bases lay in between. Germline CDR1 is LNHDA and CDR2 is SQIVND (reference sequence). Here the CDR3 reads CASREASSGANVLTF. CDR3 coding DNA: TGTGCCAGCCGGGAAGCGAGCTCTGGGGCCAACGTCCTGACTTTC.

The CDR3 DNA reads as TGTGCCTGGAACAGGGGTCCCACTCGGCAGTACTTC. Protein sequence: CAWNRGPTRQYF. V usage is TRBV30 and J usage is TRBJ2-7; 7 bases map to TRBD1. V trimming: 4 bases; J trimming: 9 bases; junction bases outside the gene matches: 9. CDR1 and CDR2 from the germline V gene are GTSNPN and SVGIG (reference sequence). The CDR3 is 12 amino acids. The whole variable domain, filled in from reference TRBV30 and TRBJ2-7, reads SQTIHQWPATLVQPVGSPLSLECTVEGTSNPNLYWYRQAAGRGLQLLFYSVGIGQISSEVPQNLSASRPQDRQFILSSKKLLLSDSGFYLCAWNRGPTRQYFGPGTRLTVT.

V usage is TRBV28 and J usage is TRBJ2-4, with 7 bases fitting TRBD2. From germline, CDR1 is MDHEN and CDR2 SYDVKM. This CDR3 has 16 amino acids. V dropped 6 bases and J dropped 1; count of bases not matched to a gene: 9. In DNA, the CDR3 is TGTGCCAGCAGATTCCACGGGGGGAATGCCAAAAACATTCAGTACTTC. Its translation: CASRFHGGNAKNIQYF.

The J gene is TRBJ1-2, the V gene TRBV18; D unresolved. The CDR3 is 13 residues long. The germline CDR1 and CDR2 sequences are KGHSH and LQKENI. V lost 3 bases and J lost 2, with 7 bases in between. CDR3 sequence: CASSPVLNYGYTF. Here the CDR3 DNA reads TGTGCCAGCTCACCTGTTTTAAACTATGGCTACACCTTC.

V gene TRBV4-2 combines with J gene TRBJ1-1; D perhaps matches TRBD1 (6 bases). Trimming cost V 1 base and J 10 bases, with 28 bases left between them. This CDR3 is 18 amino acids long. CDR1 and CDR2 (germline): LGHNA, YNFKEQ. The CDR3 DNA follows: TGTGCCAGCAGCCAAGGTCGAGTTCTGGACAGCAAGTTTTTGGTAGCTTTCTTT. Protein product: CASSQGRVLDSKFLVAFF.